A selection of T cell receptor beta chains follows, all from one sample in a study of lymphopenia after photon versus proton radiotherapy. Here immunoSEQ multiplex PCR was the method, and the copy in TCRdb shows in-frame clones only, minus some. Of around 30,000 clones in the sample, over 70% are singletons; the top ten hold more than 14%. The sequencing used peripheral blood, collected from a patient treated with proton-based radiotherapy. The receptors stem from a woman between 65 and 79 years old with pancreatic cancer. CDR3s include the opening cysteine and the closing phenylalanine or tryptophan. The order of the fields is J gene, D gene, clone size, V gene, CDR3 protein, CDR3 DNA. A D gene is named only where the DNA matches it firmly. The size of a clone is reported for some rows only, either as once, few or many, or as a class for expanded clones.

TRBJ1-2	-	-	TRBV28	CASSPASGSDYGYTF	TGTGCCAGCAGTCCGGCGAGCGGTAGCGACTATGGCTACACCTTC
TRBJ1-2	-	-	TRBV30	CAWRNRRRANYGYTF	TGTGCCTGGAGAAACAGGAGGAGGGCAAACTATGGCTACACCTTC
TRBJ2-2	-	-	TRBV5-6	CASSFRTANTGELFF	TGTGCCAGCAGTTTTAGGACAGCGAACACCGGGGAGCTGTTTTTT
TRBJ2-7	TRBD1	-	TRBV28	CASSNPGQGLEQYF	TGTGCCAGCAGTAATCCGGGACAGGGACTCGAGCAGTACTTC
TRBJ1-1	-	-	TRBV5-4	CASSPDGGIRNTEAFF	TGTGCCAGCAGCCCCGATGGGGGGATTCGAAACACTGAAGCTTTCTTT
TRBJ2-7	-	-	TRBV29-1	CSVGPGQKYYEQYF	TGCAGCGTTGGACCCGGACAGAAATACTACGAGCAGTACTTC
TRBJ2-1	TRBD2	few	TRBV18	CASSPLAGGYNEQFF	TGTGCCAGCTCACCCCTAGCGGGAGGCTACAATGAGCAGTTCTTC
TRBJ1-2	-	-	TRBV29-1	CSVSDRYGYTF	TGCAGCGTCTCCGACAGATACGGCTACACCTTC
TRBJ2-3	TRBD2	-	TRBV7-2	CASSLGGSGDTQYF	TGTGCCAGCAGCTTAGGCGGGAGTGGGGATACGCAGTATTTT
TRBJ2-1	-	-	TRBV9	CASSVDNRMHEQFF	TGTGCCAGCAGCGTGGATAACAGGATGCATGAGCAGTTCTTC
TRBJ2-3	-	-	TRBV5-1	CASSDGSTDTQYF	TGCGCCAGCAGCGATGGGTCAACAGATACGCAGTATTTT
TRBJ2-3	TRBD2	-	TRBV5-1	CASSLVGSGITDTQYF	TGCGCCAGCAGCTTGGTTGGTAGCGGGATCACAGATACGCAGTATTTT
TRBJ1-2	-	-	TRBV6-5	CASTGGALGYTF	TGTGCCAGCACCGGGGGGGCACTGGGCTACACCTTC
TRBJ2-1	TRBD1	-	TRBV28	CASSPGQGVYNEQFF	TGTGCCAGCAGTCCCGGGCAGGGGGTGTATAATGAGCAGTTCTTC
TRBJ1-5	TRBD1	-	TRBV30	CAWSRQGAGQPQHF	TGTGCCTGGAGTAGACAGGGGGCGGGTCAGCCCCAGCATTTT
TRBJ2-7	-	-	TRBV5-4	CASGLVGPYEQYF	TGTGCCAGCGGCTTGGTCGGGCCCTACGAGCAGTACTTC
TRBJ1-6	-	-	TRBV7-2	CASSQTRVNSPLHF	TGTGCCAGCAGTCAGACTCGGGTGAATTCACCCCTCCACTTT
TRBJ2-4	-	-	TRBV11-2	CASSLDPSQRSLSKNIQYF	TGTGCCAGCAGCTTAGATCCCTCACAGCGTTCTCTTTCCAAAAACATTCAGTACTTC
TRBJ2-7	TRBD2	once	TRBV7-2	CASSLAPSLAGSVQYF	TGTGCCAGCAGCTTAGCCCCCTCACTAGCGGGATCGGTGCAGTACTTC
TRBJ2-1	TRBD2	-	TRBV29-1	CSVEKAGGSYNEQFF	TGCAGCGTTGAAAAAGCGGGAGGGTCCTACAATGAGCAGTTCTTC
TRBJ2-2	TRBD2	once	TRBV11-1	CASSPPGLAENTGELFF	TGTGCCAGCAGCCCACCGGGACTAGCTGAGAACACCGGGGAGCTGTTTTTT
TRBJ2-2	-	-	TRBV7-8	CASSQTSLQKYTGELFF	TGTGCCAGCAGCCAAACCTCTTTACAGAAATACACCGGGGAGCTGTTTTTT
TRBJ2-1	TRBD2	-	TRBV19	CASSKRLAGATYNEQFF	TGTGCCAGTAGTAAACGACTAGCGGGAGCAACCTACAATGAGCAGTTCTTC
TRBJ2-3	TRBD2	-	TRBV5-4	CASSLDPAGTDTQYF	TGTGCCAGCAGCTTGGACCCAGCGGGGACAGATACGCAGTATTTT
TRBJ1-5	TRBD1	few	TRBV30	CAWSTGGLNQPQHF	TGTGCCTGGAGTACAGGGGGGCTAAATCAGCCCCAGCATTTT
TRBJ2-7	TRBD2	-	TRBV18	CASSPWREGQYF	TGTGCCAGCTCACCTTGGCGGGAGGGCCAGTACTTC
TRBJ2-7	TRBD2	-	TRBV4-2	CASSQGLAGLYEQYF	TGTGCCAGCAGCCAAGGACTAGCGGGACTATACGAGCAGTACTTC
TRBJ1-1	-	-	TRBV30	CAWSGGVTEAFF	TGTGCCTGGAGTGGAGGGGTCACTGAAGCTTTCTTT
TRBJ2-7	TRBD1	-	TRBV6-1	CASRPGQGSVYEQYF	TGTGCCAGCAGGCCGGGACAGGGGTCGGTTTACGAGCAGTACTTC